Sequencing of this TCR beta chain was carried out in a study of molecular identifiers for immune sequencing clone quantification. Study-level information: The replicates split RNA from roughly 18,000 or 92,000 naive CD8 cells five ways and sequenced four.

V was cut by 6 bases and J by 4 bases, with 13 bases left in between. CDR1 and CDR2 from the germline V gene are MNHEY and SVGAGI. The CDR3 totals 14 residues. This clonotype occurred a few times. CD8+CD4-CCR7+CD45RA+ sorting gave the naive CD8 T cells. Bulk TCR libraries were made with methods that had been previously described and with listed TCR primers. TCRdb passed the PCR reads through MiXCR, listing each CDR3 protein once. The data contain some 65,000 distinct CDR3 sequences, 15% to 20% of them singletons. The sample consisted of naive CD8+ T cells from blood, with Jurkat cell RNA spiked in. Subset indicated: FACS-sorted CD8+CD4-CCR7+CD45RA+ naive T cells. This sequence was found in a human donor in good health. Some libraries in this study had Jurkat cell RNA spiked in. The chain combines TRBV6-5 with TRBJ2-1, with D possibly TRBD1 on 6 matching bases. The CDR3 sequence is CASSSLGGYNEQFF. CDR3 DNA: TGTGCCAGCAGCTCATTAGGGGGATACAATGAGCAGTTCTTC.